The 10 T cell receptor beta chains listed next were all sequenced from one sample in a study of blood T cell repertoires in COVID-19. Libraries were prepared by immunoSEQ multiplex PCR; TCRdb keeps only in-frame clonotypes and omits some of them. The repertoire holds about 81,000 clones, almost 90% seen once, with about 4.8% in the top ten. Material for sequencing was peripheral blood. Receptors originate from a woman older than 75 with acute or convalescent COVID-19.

CDR3 loop: CASSQTSKTLTSGNTIYF. The CDR3 coding sequence is TGTGCCAGCAGCCAAACTAGTAAGACCCTGACCTCTGGAAACACCATATATTTT. V usage is TRBV3-1 (or the pseudogene TRBV3-2) and J usage is TRBJ1-3; D remains unclear. From germline, CDR1 is LGHDT and CDR2 YNNKEL (reference sequence). The V gene lost 2 bases and the J gene lost 0 bases, with 17 bases spanning the gap. This CDR3 is built from 18 residues.

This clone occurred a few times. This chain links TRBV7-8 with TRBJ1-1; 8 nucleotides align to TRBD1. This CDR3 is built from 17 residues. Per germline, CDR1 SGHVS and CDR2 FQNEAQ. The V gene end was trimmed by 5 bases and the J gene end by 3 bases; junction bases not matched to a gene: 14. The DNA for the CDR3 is TGTGCCAGCAGCCCTTCCGGGAGTTCGACAGGGGACACTGAAGCTTTCTTT. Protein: CASSPSGSSTGDTEAFF.

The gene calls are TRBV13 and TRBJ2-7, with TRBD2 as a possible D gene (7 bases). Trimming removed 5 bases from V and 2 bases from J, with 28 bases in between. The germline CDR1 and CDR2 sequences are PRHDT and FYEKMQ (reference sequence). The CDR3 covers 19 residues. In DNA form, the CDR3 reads TGTGCCAGCAGCCCAGGGTGGGGGGGCGAACAAAAAGCGGCCTACGAGCAGTACTTC. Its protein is CASSPGWGGEQKAAYEQYF.

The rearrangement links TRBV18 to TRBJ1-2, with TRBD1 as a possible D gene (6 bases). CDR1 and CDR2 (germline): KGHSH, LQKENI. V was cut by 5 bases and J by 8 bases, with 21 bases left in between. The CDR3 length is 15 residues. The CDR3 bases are TGTGCCAGCTCAGTAGACAGGTCCGCCGCAGAGGGCTACACCTTC. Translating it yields CASSVDRSAAEGYTF.

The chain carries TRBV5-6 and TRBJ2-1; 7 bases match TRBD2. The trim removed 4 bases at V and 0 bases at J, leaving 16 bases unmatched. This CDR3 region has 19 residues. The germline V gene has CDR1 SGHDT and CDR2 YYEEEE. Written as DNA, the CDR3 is TGTGCCAGCAGCCGCGGGACTACCTCATCCCGCCTCTCCTACAATGAGCAGTTCTTC. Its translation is CASSRGTTSSRLSYNEQFF. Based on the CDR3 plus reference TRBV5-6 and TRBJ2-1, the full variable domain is DAGVTQSPTHLIKTRGQQVTLRCSPKSGHDTVSWYQQALGQGPQFIFQYYEEEERQRGNFPDRFSGHQFPNYSSELNVNALLLGDSALYLCASSRGTTSSRLSYNEQFFGPGTRLTVL.

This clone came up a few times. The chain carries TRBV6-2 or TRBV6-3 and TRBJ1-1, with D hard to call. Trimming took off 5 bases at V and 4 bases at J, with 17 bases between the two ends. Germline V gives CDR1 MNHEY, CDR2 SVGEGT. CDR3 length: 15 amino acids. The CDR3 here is CASSRGPLYGTEAFF. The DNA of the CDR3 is TGTGCCAGCAGTCGCGGTCCACTATATGGCACTGAAGCTTTCTTT.

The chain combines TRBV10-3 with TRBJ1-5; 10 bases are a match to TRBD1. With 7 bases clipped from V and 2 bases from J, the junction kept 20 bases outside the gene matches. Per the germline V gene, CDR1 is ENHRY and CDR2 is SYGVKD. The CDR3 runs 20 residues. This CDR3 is CAINRSSDRGKVSGNQPQHF. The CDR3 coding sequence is TGTGCCATCAACCGCTCCTCGGACAGGGGGAAGGTATCGGGCAATCAGCCCCAGCATTTT.

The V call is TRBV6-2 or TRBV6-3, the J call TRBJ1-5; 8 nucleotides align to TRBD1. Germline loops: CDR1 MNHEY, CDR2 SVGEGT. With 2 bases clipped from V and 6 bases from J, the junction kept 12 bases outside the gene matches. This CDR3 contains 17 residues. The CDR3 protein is CASSYMAGGAQGQPQHF. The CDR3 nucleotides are TGTGCCAGCAGTTACATGGCAGGGGGCGCCCAGGGTCAGCCCCAGCATTTT.

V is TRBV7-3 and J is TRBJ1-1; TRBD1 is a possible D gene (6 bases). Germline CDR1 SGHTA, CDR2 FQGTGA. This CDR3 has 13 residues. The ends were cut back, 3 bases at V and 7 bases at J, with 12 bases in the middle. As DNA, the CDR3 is TGTGCCAGCAGCTTCGCGGGGGCGGGTGAAGCTTTCTTT. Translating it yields CASSFAGAGEAFF.

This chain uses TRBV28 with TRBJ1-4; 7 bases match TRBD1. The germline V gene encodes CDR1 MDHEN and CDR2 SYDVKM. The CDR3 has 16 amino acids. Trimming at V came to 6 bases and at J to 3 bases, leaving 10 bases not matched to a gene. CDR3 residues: CASSRGTGVANEKLFF. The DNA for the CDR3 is TGTGCCAGCAGCCGGGGCACAGGGGTTGCTAATGAAAAACTGTTTTTT.